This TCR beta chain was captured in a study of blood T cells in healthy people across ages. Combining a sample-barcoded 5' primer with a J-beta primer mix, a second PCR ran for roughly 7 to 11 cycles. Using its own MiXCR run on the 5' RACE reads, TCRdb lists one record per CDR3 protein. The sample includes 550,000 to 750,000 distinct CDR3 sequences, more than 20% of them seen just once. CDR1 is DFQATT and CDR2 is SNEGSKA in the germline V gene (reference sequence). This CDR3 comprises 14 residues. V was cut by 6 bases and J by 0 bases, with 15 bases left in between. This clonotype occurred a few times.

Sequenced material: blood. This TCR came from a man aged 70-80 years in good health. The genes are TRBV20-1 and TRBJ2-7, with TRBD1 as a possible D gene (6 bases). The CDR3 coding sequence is TGCAGTGCAAAACGAACAGGGTTCTCCTACGAGCAGTACTTC. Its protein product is CSAKRTGFSYEQYF.